The next 10 T cell receptor beta chains were all read from a single sample in a study of cytomegalovirus exposure and HLA in healthy donors. The PCR ran on 60 Vbeta and 13 Jbeta primers. The method was immunoSEQ multiplex PCR; TCRdb's version includes in-frame clones alone and lacks a portion of them. Of 74,000 or so clones in the sample, around 63% were seen once. Sequencing was performed on PBMCs. The receptors originated from a woman aged 25 to 39 in good health and CMV-seronegative.

The genes are TRBV10-3 and TRBJ2-3; 7 nucleotides agree with TRBD1. The junction had 12 bases not matched to a gene; V was cut back by 3 bases and J by 0 bases. Germline-derived CDR1 and CDR2 are ENHRY and SYGVKD. CDR3 length: 18 residues. The CDR3 is CAISDVGGIISSTDTQYF. The CDR3 bases are TGTGCCATCAGTGATGTAGGGGGCATAATATCTAGCACAGATACGCAGTATTTT.

The V and J genes are TRBV6-5 and TRBJ1-1, with TRBD1 matching over 11 bases. Germline assignment: CDR1 MNHEY and CDR2 SVGAGI. Losses at the gene ends were 4 bases for V and 5 bases for J; bases not matched to a gene: 3. This CDR3 spans 14 amino acids. CDR3 residues: CASSSGQGATEAFF. In DNA form, the CDR3 reads TGTGCCAGCAGTTCCGGACAGGGGGCTACTGAAGCTTTCTTT.

This rearrangement joins TRBV7-8 to TRBJ1-6, with D perhaps matching TRBD1 (6 bases). In germline, CDR1 is SGHVS, CDR2 FQNEAQ. The CDR3 is made up of 15 amino acids. The V end was cut by 4 bases, the J end by 9 bases, with 16 bases between. The chain's CDR3 is CASSSGQRASSPLHF. The CDR3, as DNA: TGTGCCAGCAGCTCTGGACAGAGGGCAAGTTCACCCCTCCACTTT.

The V gene is TRBV2, the J gene TRBJ2-3; a weak D match, TRBD1 (6 bases). This CDR3 has 13 residues. V lost 9 bases and J lost 6, with 16 bases in between. The germline V gene has CDR1 SNHLY and CDR2 FYNNEI. The chain's CDR3 is CARGGVNMDTQYF. The CDR3, as DNA: TGTGCCAGAGGGGGTGTTAATATGGATACGCAGTATTTT.

This rearrangement joins TRBV2 to TRBJ2-3, with 9 bases aligning to TRBD2. V dropped 1 base and J dropped 1; count of bases not matched to a gene: 0. Per germline, CDR1 SNHLY and CDR2 FYNNEI. The CDR3 runs to 15 residues. The CDR3 DNA reads TGTGCCAGCAGTGAAGAGCGGGGGGGCACAGATACGCAGTATTTT. It codes for CASSEERGGTDTQYF. Full variable domain (remainder filled in from reference TRBV2 and TRBJ2-3): EPEVTQTPSHQVTQMGQEVILRCVPISNHLYFYWYRQILGQKVEFLVSFYNNEISEKSEIFDDQFSVERPDGSNFTLKIRSTKLEDSAMYFCASSEERGGTDTQYFGPGTRLTVL.

In this sample, this clone turned up once. The chain is built from TRBV10-3 and TRBJ2-5; 9 bases map to TRBD2. The CDR3 totals 14 residues. V shed 7 bases, J shed 5 bases, and the junction held 8 bases outside the gene matches. CDR1 is ENHRY and CDR2 is SYGVKD in the germline V gene. The DNA for the CDR3 is TGTGCCATCAAAAAGTCGCTAGCGGGGGAGACCCAGTACTTC. Its translation: CAIKKSLAGETQYF.

The chain has TRBV4-2 and TRBJ2-2, with 8 bases identical to TRBD2. Losses at the gene ends were 0 bases for V and 2 bases for J; bases not matched to a gene: 5. The CDR3 spans 17 residues. Germline V gene sequence: CDR1 LGHNA, CDR2 YNFKEQ. The CDR3 DNA reads as TGTGCCAGCAGCCAAGATACGGGAGGGGATAACACCGGGGAGCTGTTTTTT. Encoded protein: CASSQDTGGDNTGELFF.

This clone was observed once. The gene calls are TRBV5-1 and TRBJ2-1; D may be TRBD2 (5 bases). With 3 bases removed from V and 5 bases from J, the gap between germline ends came to 15 bases. Germline CDR1 is SGHRS and CDR2 is YFSETQ. CDR3 size: 15 residues. This CDR3 reads CASSYHGLVNNEQFF. CDR3 bases: TGCGCCAGCAGCTACCACGGACTGGTAAACAATGAGCAGTTCTTC.

The rearrangement uses TRBV28 and TRBJ1-2; D gene unclear. CDR1 and CDR2 (germline): MDHEN, SYDVKM. The CDR3 runs 14 residues. Trimming cost V 5 bases and J 0 bases, with 10 bases left between them. CDR3 nucleotides: TGTGCCAGCAGTGCCGGTCTTGCTAACTATGGCTACACCTTC. Translating it yields CASSAGLANYGYTF.

The rearrangement links TRBV2 to TRBJ2-7; D is possibly TRBD1 (6 bases). CDR1 is SNHLY, CDR2 FYNNEI, per germline. Trimming cost V 4 bases and J 5 bases, with 6 bases left between them. The CDR3 runs 11 residues. CDR3 DNA: TGTGCCAGCAGTGCAGGGGACGAGCAGTACTTC. Translation: CASSAGDEQYF.